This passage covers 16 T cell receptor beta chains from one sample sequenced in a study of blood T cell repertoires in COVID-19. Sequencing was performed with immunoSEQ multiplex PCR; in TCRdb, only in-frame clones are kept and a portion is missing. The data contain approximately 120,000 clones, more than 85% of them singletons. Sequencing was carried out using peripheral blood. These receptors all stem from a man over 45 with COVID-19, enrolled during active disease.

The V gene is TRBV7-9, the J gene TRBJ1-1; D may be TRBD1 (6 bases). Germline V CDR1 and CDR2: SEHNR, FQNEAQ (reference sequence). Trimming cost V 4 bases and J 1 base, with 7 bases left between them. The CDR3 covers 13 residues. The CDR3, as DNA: TGTGCCAGCAGCTGGGGACAGAACACTGAAGCTTTCTTT. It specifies CASSWGQNTEAFF.

As DNA, the CDR3 is TGTGCCAGCAGCGCACAGGGACAGGATAACTATGGCTACACCTTC. Protein: CASSAQGQDNYGYTF. The chain uses TRBV7-8 and TRBJ1-2, with TRBD1 matching over 8 bases. CDR3 length equals 15 residues. The V gene end was trimmed by 5 bases and the J gene end by 1 base; junction bases not matched to a gene: 6. The germline V gene encodes CDR1 SGHVS and CDR2 FQNEAQ.

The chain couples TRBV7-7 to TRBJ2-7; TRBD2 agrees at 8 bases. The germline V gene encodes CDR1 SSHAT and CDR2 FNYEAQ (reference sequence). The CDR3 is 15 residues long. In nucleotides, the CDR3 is TGTGCTAGCAGCTTAGTCGGGAGGGACACCTACGAGCAGTACGTC. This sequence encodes CASSLVGRDTYEQYV.

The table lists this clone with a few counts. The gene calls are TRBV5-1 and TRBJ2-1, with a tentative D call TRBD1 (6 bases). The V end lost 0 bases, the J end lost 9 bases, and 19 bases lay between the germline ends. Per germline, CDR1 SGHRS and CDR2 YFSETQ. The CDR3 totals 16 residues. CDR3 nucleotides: TGCGCCAGCAGCTTGGGAGTGAGCGCCCCAGGGGTTGAGCAGTTCTTC. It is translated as CASSLGVSAPGVEQFF. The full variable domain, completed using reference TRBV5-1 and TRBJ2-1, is KAGVTQTPRYLIKTRGQQVTLSCSPISGHRSVSWYQQTPGQGLQFLFEYFSETQRNKGNFPGRFSGRQFSNSRSEMNVSTLELGDSALYLCASSLGVSAPGVEQFFGPGTRLTVL.

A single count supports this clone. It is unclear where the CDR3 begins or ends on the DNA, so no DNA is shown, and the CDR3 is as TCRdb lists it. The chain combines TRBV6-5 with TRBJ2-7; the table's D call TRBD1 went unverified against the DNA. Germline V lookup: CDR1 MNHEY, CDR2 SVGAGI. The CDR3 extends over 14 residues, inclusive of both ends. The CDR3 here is CASSSSTGPYEQYF.

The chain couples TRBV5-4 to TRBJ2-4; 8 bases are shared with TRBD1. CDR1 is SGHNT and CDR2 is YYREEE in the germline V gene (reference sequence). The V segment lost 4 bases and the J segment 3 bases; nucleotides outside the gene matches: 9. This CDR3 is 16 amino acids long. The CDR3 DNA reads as TGTGCCAGCAGCCTAGACAGGGGATTAGGCAAAAACATTCAGTACTTC. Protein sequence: CASSLDRGLGKNIQYF.

CDR3 region: CATSETGASEQPQHF. The CDR3 nucleotides read TGTGCCACCTCCGAGACAGGGGCCTCCGAGCAGCCCCAGCATTTT. V usage is TRBV19 and J usage is TRBJ1-5; 8 nucleotides align to TRBD1. The CDR3 spans 15 residues. The germline V gene has CDR1 LNHDA and CDR2 SQIVND (reference sequence). The V segment lost 10 bases and the J segment 7 bases; nucleotides outside the gene matches: 15.

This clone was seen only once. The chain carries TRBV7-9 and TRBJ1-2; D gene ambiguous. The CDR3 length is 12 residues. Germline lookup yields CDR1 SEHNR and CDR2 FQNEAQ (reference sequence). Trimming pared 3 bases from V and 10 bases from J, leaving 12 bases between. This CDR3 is CASSFGLEAYTF. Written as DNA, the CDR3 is TGTGCCAGCAGCTTCGGACTGGAAGCCTACACCTTC. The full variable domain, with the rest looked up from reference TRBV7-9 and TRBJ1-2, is DTGVSQNPRHKITKRGQNVTFRCDPISEHNRLYWYRQTLGQGPEFLTYFQNEAQLEKSRLLSDRFSAERPKGSFSTLEIQRTEQGDSAMYLCASSFGLEAYTFGSGTRLTVV.

DNA of the CDR3: TGTGCCAGCAGCTTGCCAGGAGGAGAAAAACTGTTTTTT. As protein: CASSLPGGEKLFF. The chain is built from TRBV5-4 and TRBJ1-4, with unresolved D. There are 13 residues in the CDR3. Germline assignment: CDR1 SGHNT and CDR2 YYREEE (reference sequence). V lost 1 base and J 8 bases, leaving 9 bases between the germline ends.

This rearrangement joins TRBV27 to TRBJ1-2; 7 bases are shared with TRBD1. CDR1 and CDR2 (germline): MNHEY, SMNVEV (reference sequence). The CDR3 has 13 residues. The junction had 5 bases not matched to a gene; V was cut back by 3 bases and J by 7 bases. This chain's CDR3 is CASSLLGGGGYTF. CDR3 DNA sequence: TGTGCCAGCAGTTTGTTAGGGGGCGGTGGCTACACCTTC.

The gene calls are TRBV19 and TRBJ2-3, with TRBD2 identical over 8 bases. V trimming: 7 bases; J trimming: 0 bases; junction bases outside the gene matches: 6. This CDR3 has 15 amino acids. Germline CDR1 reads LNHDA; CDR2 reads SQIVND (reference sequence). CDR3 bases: TGTGCCAGTACCCAGGGACTAGTTAGCACAGATACGCAGTATTTT. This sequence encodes CASTQGLVSTDTQYF.

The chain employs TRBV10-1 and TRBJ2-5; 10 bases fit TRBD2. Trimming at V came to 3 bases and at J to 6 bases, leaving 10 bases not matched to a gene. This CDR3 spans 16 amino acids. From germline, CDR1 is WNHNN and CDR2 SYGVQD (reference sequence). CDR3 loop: CASSEGSSGSGKTQYF. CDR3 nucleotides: TGCGCCAGCAGTGAAGGGTCTAGCGGGAGTGGTAAGACCCAGTACTTC.

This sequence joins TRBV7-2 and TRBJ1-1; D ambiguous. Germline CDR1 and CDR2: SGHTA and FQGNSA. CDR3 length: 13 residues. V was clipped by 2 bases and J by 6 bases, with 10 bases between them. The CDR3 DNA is TGTGCCAGCAGCTTAAACGACTTCGCTGAAGCTTTCTTT. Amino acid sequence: CASSLNDFAEAFF.

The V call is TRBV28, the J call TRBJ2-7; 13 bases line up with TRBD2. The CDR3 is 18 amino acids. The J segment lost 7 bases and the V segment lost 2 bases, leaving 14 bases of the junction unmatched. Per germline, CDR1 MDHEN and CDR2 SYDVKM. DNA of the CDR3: TGTGCCAGCAGTTTAAGCACCGGACTAGCGGGAGCCCCCGGAGAGCAGTACTTC. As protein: CASSLSTGLAGAPGEQYF.

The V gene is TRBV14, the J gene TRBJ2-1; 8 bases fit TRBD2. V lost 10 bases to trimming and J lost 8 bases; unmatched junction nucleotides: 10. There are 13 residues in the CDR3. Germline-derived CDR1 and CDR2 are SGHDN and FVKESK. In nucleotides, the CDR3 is TGTGCCACCTCGGGAGCGGGAGACCATGAGCAGTTCTTC. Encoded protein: CATSGAGDHEQFF.

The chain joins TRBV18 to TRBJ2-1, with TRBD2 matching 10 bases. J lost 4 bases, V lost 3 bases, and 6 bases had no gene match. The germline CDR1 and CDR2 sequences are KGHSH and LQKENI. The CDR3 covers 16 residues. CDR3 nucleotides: TGTGCCAGCTCACCCACTACTAGCGGGGTTTACAATGAGCAGTTCTTC. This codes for CASSPTTSGVYNEQFF.